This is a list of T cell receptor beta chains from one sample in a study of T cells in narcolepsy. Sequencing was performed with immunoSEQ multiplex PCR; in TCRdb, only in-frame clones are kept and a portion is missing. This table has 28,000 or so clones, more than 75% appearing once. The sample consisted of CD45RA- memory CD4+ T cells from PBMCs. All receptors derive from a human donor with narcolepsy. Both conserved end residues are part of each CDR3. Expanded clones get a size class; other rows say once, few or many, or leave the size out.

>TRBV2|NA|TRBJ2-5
CASSWTSGETQYF
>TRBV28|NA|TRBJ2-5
CASSSRVGLETQYF
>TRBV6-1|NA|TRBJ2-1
CASSALAYEQFF
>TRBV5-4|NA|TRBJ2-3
CASSLFITDTQYF
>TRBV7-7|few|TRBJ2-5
CASSLLGGALRETQYF
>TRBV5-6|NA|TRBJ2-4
CASSLVPTKNIQYF
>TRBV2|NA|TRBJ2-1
CASSESGALSYNEQFF
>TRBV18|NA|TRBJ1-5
CASSQGGEQPQHF
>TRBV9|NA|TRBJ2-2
CASSVGRTTDGELFF
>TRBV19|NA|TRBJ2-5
CASSISGGAIETQYF
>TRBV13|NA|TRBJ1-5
CASSSSRLPNQPQHF
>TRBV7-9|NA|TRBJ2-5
CASSPPGGVETQYF
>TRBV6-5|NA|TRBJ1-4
CASRGEGMLEEKLFF
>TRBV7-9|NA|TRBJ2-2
CASSSRQVTGELFF
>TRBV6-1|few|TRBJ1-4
CAGRGGINEKLFF
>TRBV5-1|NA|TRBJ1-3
CASRITGASGNTIYF
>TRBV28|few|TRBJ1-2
CASSDNYGYTF
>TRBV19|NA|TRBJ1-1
CASSMGPGTRVLNTEAFF
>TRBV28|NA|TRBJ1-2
CATSFRGANYGYTF
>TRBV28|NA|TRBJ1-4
CASRQSNEKLFF
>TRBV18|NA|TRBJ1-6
CASSPLQGQGSSYNSPLHF
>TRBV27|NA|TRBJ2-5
CASSLYMGRDSETQYF
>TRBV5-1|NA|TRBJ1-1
CASSSTGQNTEAFF
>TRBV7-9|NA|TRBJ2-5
CASSGRGTTETQYF
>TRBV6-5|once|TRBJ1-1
CASRMTGTNTEAFF
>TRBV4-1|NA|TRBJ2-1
CASSQDLGREQFF
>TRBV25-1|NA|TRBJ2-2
CASSEDRYANTGELFF
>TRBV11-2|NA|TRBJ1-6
CASSQGALVSPLHF